This T cell receptor beta chain was captured in a study of blood T cell repertoires in COVID-19. Study summary: COVID-19 samples from acute and convalescent phases originated in the United States, Italy and Spain. T cells, B-cell-depleted T cells, or PBMCs supplied cDNA or gDNA.

Comments on this clone: Within the sample, other DNA sequences also encode this same CDR3.

Profiled with immunoSEQ multiplex PCR; TCRdb holds only in-frame clones, not every one. The sample consists of 180,000 or so clones, about 80% of them appearing once. Germline loops: CDR1 LGHDT, CDR2 YNNKEL (reference sequence). V was shortened by 1 base and J by 2 bases, with 5 bases between the two germline ends. The CDR3 is 13 amino acids. The TCR comes from a woman aged 45 to 65 with active or convalescent COVID-19. The chain couples TRBV3-1 (or the pseudogene TRBV3-2) to TRBJ2-5; no reliable D call. Sequences were obtained from peripheral blood. DNA for the CDR3: TGTGCCAGCAGCCAAGGGCCACAAGAGACCCAGTACTTC. Its translation: CASSQGPQETQYF.